The 19 T cell receptor beta chains in this list originate from one sample, sequenced in a study of shared clonotypes between healthy human individuals (dated by TCRdb to 2018 to 2020). Libraries were built with the immunoSEQ multiplex PCR assay. TCRdb took this table from immuneACCESS and kept in-frame rearrangements with V and J called. Such tables lack part of the clones; where checked against another copy, unresolved V genes explain under half of the gap, and the rest is unexplained. Here the sample has over 2,000,000 clones; around 93% occur a single time. The ten largest clones take up around 1.7% of the sample. CD8 naive samples were obtained by positive selection for CCR7 among CD45RO-negative cells, yielding a CD45RA+CCR7+ population from which TemRA cells were excluded. Sequenced: naive CD8+ T cells from PBMCs. The cell subset or site label, read with the paper, signifies: CD45RA+CCR7+. These receptor sequences come from a man between 18 and 29 years old in good health. Some clones in this sample may be carry-over from other donors' samples.

V is TRBV7-9 and J is TRBJ2-7, with 11 bases lining up with TRBD2. The germline V gene encodes CDR1 SEHNR and CDR2 FQNEAQ (reference sequence). V gave up 0 bases and J gave up 3 bases; unmatched junction bases: 1. The CDR3 covers 15 residues. The CDR3 here is CASSLATSGVYEQYF. In nucleotides, the CDR3 is TGTGCCAGCAGCTTAGCGACTAGCGGGGTCTACGAGCAGTACTTC. The variable domain in full, with the rest retrieved from reference TRBV7-9 and TRBJ2-7, is DTGVSQNPRHKITKRGQNVTFRCDPISEHNRLYWYRQTLGQGPEFLTYFQNEAQLEKSRLLSDRFSAERPKGSFSTLEIQRTEQGDSAMYLCASSLATSGVYEQYFGPGTRLTVT.

The chain links TRBV9 to TRBJ1-2, with D possibly TRBD1 on 5 matching bases. The CDR3 sequence is 15 residues long. The germline V gene has CDR1 SGDLS and CDR2 YYNGEE. V lost 0 bases to trimming and J lost 0 bases, with 9 bases between them. CDR3 sequence (DNA): TGTGCCAGCAGCGTAGTAGGGGTGACTAACTATGGCTACACCTTC. It encodes CASSVVGVTNYGYTF.

This clone was recorded only once. The chain couples TRBV9 to TRBJ2-5; D uncertain. CDR1 is SGDLS, CDR2 YYNGEE, per germline. This CDR3 contains 17 residues. Deletions cut 7 bases from V and 2 bases from J, with 24 bases between. The chain's CDR3 is CASGSSLRQSPQETQYF. CDR3 sequence (DNA): TGTGCCAGCGGCTCCAGCTTAAGGCAATCCCCGCAAGAGACCCAGTACTTC.

The chain carries TRBV29-1 and TRBJ2-1, with 10 bases that match TRBD2. V lost 0 bases to trimming and J lost 3 bases; unmatched junction nucleotides: 11. CDR3 length equals 18 residues. Germline V gene data show CDR1 as SQVTM and CDR2 as ANQGSEA. The CDR3 DNA follows: TGCAGCGTTGAAGATTCGAACCTAGGACTAGCGGTCTACAATGAGCAGTTCTTC. This codes for CSVEDSNLGLAVYNEQFF.

J is TRBJ2-7 and V is TRBV6-5; TRBD1 aligns across 7 bases. Germline lookup yields CDR1 MNHEY and CDR2 SVGAGI. With 5 bases clipped from V and 3 bases from J, the junction kept 4 bases outside the gene matches. The CDR3 loop spans 13 amino acids. CDR3 sequence: CASSHRGNYEQYF. CDR3 coding DNA: TGTGCCAGCAGTCACAGGGGTAACTACGAGCAGTACTTC.

The chain combines TRBV6-1 with TRBJ1-1, with TRBD1 as a possible D gene (5 bases). The CDR3 contains 14 residues. Germline loops: CDR1 MNHNS, CDR2 SASEGT. The V gene lost 6 bases and the J gene lost 4 bases, with 15 bases spanning the gap. CDR3 coding DNA: TGTGCCAGCAGGAGGGACGTGGTTCCCACTGAAGCTTTCTTT. The encoded protein is CASRRDVVPTEAFF.

The chain recombines TRBV29-1 with TRBJ1-2; TRBD1 is a possible D gene (5 bases). Germline-derived CDR1 and CDR2 are SQVTM and ANQGSEA. V dropped 5 bases and J dropped 4 bases, with 11 bases sitting between them. There are 12 residues in the CDR3. The CDR3 sequence: CSVPGDVYGYTF. CDR3 in DNA: TGCAGCGTTCCCGGGGACGTCTATGGCTACACCTTC.

The rearrangement links TRBV11-2 to TRBJ2-5; TRBD1 matches 11 bases. Germline CDR1 and CDR2: SGHAT and FQNNGV. This CDR3 is 14 amino acids long. Trimming removed 6 bases from V and 4 bases from J; junction bases left unmatched: 4. The CDR3 nucleotides are TGTGCCAGCAGGGACAGGGGGCAGGGAGAGACCCAGTACTTC. Its protein is CASRDRGQGETQYF.

This chain connects TRBV7-9 to TRBJ2-5; D gene ambiguous. Germline loops: CDR1 SEHNR, CDR2 FQNEAQ (reference sequence). The CDR3 covers 14 residues. Trimming removed 3 bases at V and 0 bases at J, with 8 bases between. CDR3 nucleotide sequence: TGTGCCAGCAGCTTGATTGGGGACCAAGAGACCCAGTACTTC. Translating it yields CASSLIGDQETQYF.

CDR3 sequence (DNA): TGTGCCAGCAGACAGGGACTCAGTAAAACCTATGGCTACACCTTC. Translated: CASRQGLSKTYGYTF. This chain links TRBV28 with TRBJ1-2; tentatively, D is TRBD1 (6 bases). The CDR3 is 15 residues long. Trimming shortened V by 6 bases and J by 4 bases, and 18 bases separated the two germline ends. Germline values: CDR1 MDHEN, CDR2 SYDVKM.

The chain uses TRBV12-5 and TRBJ1-1; D is unclear. This CDR3 spans 14 amino acids. The V and J ends lost 6 bases and 3 bases respectively, with 14 bases between them. Germline V CDR1 and CDR2: LGHNT, FRNRAP. CDR3 in DNA: TGTGCTAGTGGCCCCGACCCCGGGGACACTGAAGCTTTCTTT. Residues: CASGPDPGDTEAFF. The full variable domain, in which reference TRBV12-5 and TRBJ1-1 provide the parts outside the CDR3, is DARVTQTPRHKVTEMGQEVTMRCQPILGHNTVFWYRQTMMQGLELLAYFRNRAPLDDSGMPKDRFSAEMPDATLATLKIQPSEPRDSAVYFCASGPDPGDTEAFFGQGTRLTVV.

This clone was observed a few times. The chain carries TRBV7-9 and TRBJ2-6, with TRBD1 matching 8 bases. The CDR3 spans 16 residues. Trimming removed 5 bases from V and 2 bases from J; junction bases left unmatched: 5. CDR1 and CDR2 (germline): SEHNR, FQNEAQ (reference sequence). CDR3 DNA sequence: TGTGCCAGCAGCCATCGGACAGGGACTGGGGCCAACGTCCTGACTTTC. Translation gives CASSHRTGTGANVLTF.

The V gene is TRBV2, the J gene TRBJ2-1, with D possibly being TRBD1 or TRBD2 (5 bases each). In germline, CDR1 is SNHLY, CDR2 FYNNEI. The CDR3 consists of 14 residues. Between the trimmed V and J ends, which lost 7 bases and 0 bases, there was a span of 10 bases. CDR3 loop: CASKIGGSYNEQFF. DNA for the CDR3: TGTGCCAGCAAGATTGGGGGCTCCTACAATGAGCAGTTCTTC.

This chain uses TRBV28 with TRBJ2-5; D gene ambiguous. V lost 1 base and J 5 bases, leaving 11 bases between the germline ends. CDR3 length: 14 amino acids. Germline CDR1 MDHEN, CDR2 SYDVKM. The CDR3, as DNA: TGTGCCAGCAGTTTATCTGACCTTTCGGAGACCCAGTACTTC. It is translated as CASSLSDLSETQYF.

V is TRBV15 and J is TRBJ2-1, with D possibly matching TRBD1 (5 bases). V dropped 5 bases and J dropped 5 bases, with 19 bases sitting between them. This CDR3 has 16 residues. The germline V gene encodes CDR1 LNHNV and CDR2 YYDKDF (reference sequence). This CDR3 is CATSGSEWGQDNEQFF. The CDR3 DNA sequence: TGTGCCACCAGCGGTTCCGAATGGGGCCAGGACAATGAGCAGTTCTTC.

This sequence joins TRBV18 and TRBJ2-2; 11 bases are shared with TRBD2. The CDR3 has 17 amino acids. The J segment lost 6 bases and the V segment lost 0 bases, leaving 6 bases of the junction unmatched. The germline V gene encodes CDR1 KGHSH and CDR2 LQKENI. The CDR3 nucleotides are TGTGCCAGCTCACCACCGGCACTAGCGGGAGTACCCGGGGAGCTGTTTTTT. This codes for CASSPPALAGVPGELFF.

The J gene is TRBJ1-1, the V gene TRBV19; D unclear. This CDR3 is 11 amino acids long. Germline V gene sequence: CDR1 LNHDA, CDR2 SQIVND (reference sequence). V lost 7 bases to trimming and J lost 5 bases, with 8 bases between them. The CDR3 DNA is TGTGCCAGTATCGGGGATACTGAAGCTTTCTTT. This sequence encodes CASIGDTEAFF. The entire variable domain, with the rest obtained from reference TRBV19 and TRBJ1-1, is as follows: DGGITQSPKYLFRKEGQNVTLSCEQNLNHDAMYWYRQDPGQGLRLIYYSQIVNDFQKGDIAEGYSVSREKKESFPLTVTSAQKNPTAFYLCASIGDTEAFFGQGTRLTVV.

This rearrangement joins TRBV7-9 to TRBJ2-7; no clear D gene. Trimming cost V 0 bases and J 7 bases, with 10 bases left between them. The CDR3 runs 13 residues. The germline CDR1 and CDR2 sequences are SEHNR and FQNEAQ (reference sequence). The CDR3 spells CASSLAALREQYF. In nucleotides, the CDR3 is TGTGCCAGCAGCTTAGCCGCTCTACGTGAGCAGTACTTC.

This clone was counted once. The V gene is TRBV4-1, the J gene TRBJ1-2; D not resolved. This CDR3 contains 15 residues. The germline V and J ends were trimmed by 1 base and 1 base, with 10 bases remaining between them. Germline V gene data show CDR1 as MGHRA and CDR2 as YSYEKL. DNA for the CDR3: TGCGCCAGCAGCCAAGCTCCCGGGTTTAACTATGGCTACACCTTC. Translating it yields CASSQAPGFNYGYTF.